This TCR beta chain appears in the sequencing data of a study of T-cell reconstitution after alpha-beta-depleted transplantation in children. Study-wide results and caveats: Several patients had high TCRbeta diversity at day 60; it came from surviving recipient T cells and thymic progenitors. About two months after transplant, alpha-beta T cells reportedly came from several hundred expanded graft clones. When one year had passed after transplant, most T-cell counts and diversity came from newly produced T cells.

As it was prepared, the TCRbeta library received unique molecular identifiers. MiXCR was run by TCRdb on the PCR reads, yielding one entry per CDR3 protein. There are about a million distinct CDR3 sequences in the sample; about 29% occur only once, and 28% lies in the top ten. The CDR3 is made up of 12 amino acids. Unmatched junction bases numbered 4, after V lost 5 bases and J lost 10 bases. Note on this clonotype: The antigen remains undetermined.

This chain connects TRBV12-3 or TRBV12-4 to TRBJ2-1, with TRBD2 matching 8 bases. The clonotype comes from a boy in the first two years of life who had a stem cell transplant for SCID, so the T cells may come from the graft donor. Sequenced material: PBMCs, mostly from graft donor cells, taken 360 days after TCRalphabeta/CD19-depleted stem cell transplant. CDR3 region: CASSPRLAEQFF. CDR3 nucleotide sequence: TGTGCCAGCAGTCCCAGACTAGCGGAGCAGTTCTTC.